This entry lists 3 T cell receptor beta chains sequenced from one sample in a study of beta chain features in type 1 diabetes. Broader study findings: All four CD4+ subsets of Type 1 diabetes patients contained TCRB CDR3s that were moderately but significantly shorter.

These receptors' targets are unknown. Expressed TCRB transcripts were sequenced after all isolated RNA was converted to cDNA. Sequencing was performed with immunoSEQ multiplex PCR; in TCRdb, only in-frame clones are kept and a portion is missing. The table lists roughly 300,000 clones, around 9.7% of them singletons. The sequenced material came from central memory CD4+ T cells from blood. These TCRs come from a man in his thirties or forties with type 1 diabetes.

This clone was observed a few times. The CDR3 protein is CASSDRVGETQYF. The CDR3 DNA is TGTGCCAGCAGTGACAGGGTGGGAGAGACCCAGTACTTC. This chain joins TRBV6-5 and TRBJ2-5, with 7 bases matching TRBD1. Germline-derived CDR1 and CDR2 are MNHEY and SVGAGI. V was pared by 5 bases and J by 4 bases, with 4 bases of the junction left unmatched. This CDR3 comprises 13 residues.

This clone was counted a few times. V gene TRBV6-5 combines with J gene TRBJ2-7; TRBD1 aligns across 8 bases. Germline loops: CDR1 MNHEY, CDR2 SVGAGI. This CDR3 is built from 15 residues. V dropped 3 bases and J dropped 5; count of bases not matched to a gene: 9. The CDR3 bases are TGTGCCAGCAGTTATGACCGAGACAGGGGTCACGAGCAGTACTTC. Its protein is CASSYDRDRGHEQYF.

There are a few counts of this clone. The chain employs TRBV19 and TRBJ1-5; 7 bases align to TRBD1. Trimming removed 5 bases from V and 4 bases from J; junction bases left unmatched: 8. In germline, CDR1 is LNHDA, CDR2 SQIVND (reference sequence). CDR3 size: 15 residues. CDR3 bases: TGTGCCAGTAGTCCCGAGGGGGCTCAGAATCAGCCCCAGCATTTT. The encoded protein is CASSPEGAQNQPQHF. Complete variable domain (other parts from reference TRBV19 and TRBJ1-5): DGGITQSPKYLFRKEGQNVTLSCEQNLNHDAMYWYRQDPGQGLRLIYYSQIVNDFQKGDIAEGYSVSREKKESFPLTVTSAQKNPTAFYLCASSPEGAQNQPQHFGDGTRLSIL.